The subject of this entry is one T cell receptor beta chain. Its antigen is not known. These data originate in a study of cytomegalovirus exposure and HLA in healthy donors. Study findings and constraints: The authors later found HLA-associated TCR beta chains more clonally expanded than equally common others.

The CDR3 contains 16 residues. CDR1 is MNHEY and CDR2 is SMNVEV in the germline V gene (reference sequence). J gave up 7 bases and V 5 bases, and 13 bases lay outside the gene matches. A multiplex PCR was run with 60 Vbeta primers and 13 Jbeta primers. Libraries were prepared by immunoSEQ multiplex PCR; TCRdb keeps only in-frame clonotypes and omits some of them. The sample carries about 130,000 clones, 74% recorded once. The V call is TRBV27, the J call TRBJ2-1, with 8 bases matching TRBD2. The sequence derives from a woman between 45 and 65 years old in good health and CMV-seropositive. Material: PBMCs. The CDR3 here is CASSRIAGNLRNEQFF. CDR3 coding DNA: TGTGCCAGCAGTCGGATAGCGGGGAACCTTAGGAATGAGCAGTTCTTC.